These 32 T cell receptor beta chains share one sample of origin, sequenced in a study of blood T cell repertoires in COVID-19. Some clones are missing from TCRdb's copy, which holds only in-frame ones; the method was immunoSEQ multiplex PCR. The top ten clones hold around a fifth of a sample with about 160,000 clones, about 80% of them seen once. Sequencing was done on a sample of peripheral blood. The receptor source for this set is a woman of 80 years or more with acute or convalescent COVID-19.

The V gene is TRBV5-6, the J gene TRBJ1-2, with no clear D. V lost 0 bases to trimming and J lost 5 bases, with 14 bases between them. Germline V gives CDR1 SGHDT, CDR2 YYEEEE. The CDR3 is made up of 15 amino acids. The CDR3 DNA reads TGTGCCAGCAGCTTGGATGCCCGGGATGGGTATGGCTACACCTTC. Translation gives CASSLDARDGYGYTF.

The J gene is TRBJ1-2, the V gene TRBV9, with 7 bases that match TRBD1. With V trimmed by 0 bases and J by 8 bases, 19 bases remained unmatched. The CDR3 extends over 18 amino acids. The germline gives CDR1 SGDLS, CDR2 YYNGEE. The CDR3, as DNA: TGTGCCAGCAGCGTAGCTTTCAATCCTGGACAGGCCGCTATGGGCTACACCTTC. This translates into CASSVAFNPGQAAMGYTF.

The count of this clone is one. This sequence joins TRBV7-8 and TRBJ2-3, with 8 bases lining up with TRBD2. CDR3 length equals 15 residues. After removal of 8 bases from V and 4 bases from J, the junction contained 11 bases not matched to a gene. Germline assignment: CDR1 SGHVS and CDR2 FQNEAQ. The DNA for the CDR3 is TGTGCCAGCGGGACGGCGGGAGGAAGCCCAGATACGCAGTATTTT. Protein sequence: CASGTAGGSPDTQYF.

The rearrangement uses TRBV7-9 and TRBJ2-7; the D is unclear. Trimming removed 5 bases at V and 6 bases at J, with 8 bases between. From germline, CDR1 is SEHNR and CDR2 FQNEAQ (reference sequence). The CDR3 has 11 residues. CDR3 nucleotide sequence: TGTGCCAGCAGCAGTCAGATCGAGCAGTACTTC. Protein: CASSSQIEQYF.

The rearrangement joins TRBV11-2 to TRBJ2-7, with 10 nucleotides matching TRBD1. CDR3 length: 15 amino acids. After removal of 4 bases from V and 3 bases from J, the junction contained 6 bases not matched to a gene. Germline-derived CDR1 and CDR2 are SGHAT and FQNNGV. The chain's CDR3 is CASSSRDRGSYEQYF. Here the CDR3 DNA reads TGTGCCAGCAGCTCCCGGGACAGGGGCAGCTACGAGCAGTACTTC.

The chain uses TRBV9 and TRBJ2-1; 12 bases map to TRBD2. The CDR3 totals 14 residues. Unmatched junction bases numbered 2, after V lost 3 bases and J lost 7 bases. Germline V gene sequence: CDR1 SGDLS, CDR2 YYNGEE. The chain's CDR3 is CASSATSGRNEQFF. CDR3 nucleotides: TGTGCCAGCAGCGCGACTAGCGGGAGAAATGAGCAGTTCTTC.

This chain links TRBV12-2 with TRBJ2-2; TRBD2 is taken as the D call from the table, unchecked against the DNA. TRBV12-2 is described as a pseudogene. The CDR3 sequence is 15 residues long. The CDR3 nucleotides are TGTGCAAGTCGCCCCGGGACTAGCGTTCACGGGGAGCTGTTTTTT. This translates into CASRPGTSVHGELFF.

The chain is built from TRBV5-4 and TRBJ1-1; no definite D call. Germline values: CDR1 SGHNT, CDR2 YYREEE (reference sequence). This CDR3 comprises 13 residues. The ends were cut back, 1 base at V and 1 base at J, with 5 bases in the middle. The CDR3 protein is CASSLSENTEAFF. The CDR3 DNA follows: TGTGCCAGCAGCTTGTCAGAGAACACTGAAGCTTTCTTT.

The chain combines TRBV6-2 or TRBV6-3 with TRBJ2-3, with TRBD2 identical over 15 bases. V was pared by 0 bases and J by 4 bases, with 8 bases of the junction left unmatched. This CDR3 contains 19 residues. Germline V gene lookup returns CDR1 MNHEY and CDR2 SVGEGT. The CDR3 region is CASSYSTRTSGRASDTQYF. Here the CDR3 DNA reads TGTGCCAGCAGTTACTCGACGCGGACTAGCGGGAGGGCGTCAGATACGCAGTATTTT.

V gene TRBV4-1 combines with J gene TRBJ2-1; maybe TRBD2 (6 bases). The germline V gene encodes CDR1 MGHRA and CDR2 YSYEKL. The CDR3 sequence is 16 residues long. Trimming removed 3 bases from V and 4 bases from J, with 16 bases in between. CDR3: CASSQDPGSYYNEQFF. In nucleotides, the CDR3 is TGCGCCAGCAGCCAGGACCCCGGGAGTTATTACAATGAGCAGTTCTTC.

This clone was detected only a few times. This chain connects TRBV28 to TRBJ2-3; tentative D call: TRBD2 (5 bases). The germline CDR1 and CDR2 sequences are MDHEN and SYDVKM. CDR3 size: 12 residues. V was shortened by 3 bases and J by 4 bases, with 5 bases between the two germline ends. The CDR3 here is CASSLRADTQYF. CDR3 DNA sequence: TGTGCCAGCAGTTTGAGGGCAGATACGCAGTATTTT.

As DNA, the CDR3 is TGTGCCAGCAGCTCAAGACAGGCCAATCAGCCCCAGCATTTT. Amino acid sequence: CASSSRQANQPQHF. The chain combines TRBV7-9 with TRBJ1-5, with a tentative D call TRBD1 (6 bases). The V end was cut by 4 bases, the J end by 3 bases, with 10 bases between. The CDR3 runs to 14 residues. Germline V CDR1 and CDR2: SEHNR, FQNEAQ (reference sequence).

The DNA of the CDR3 is TGTGCCAGCAGCTGGACAGGGGGCCGGGAGACCCAGTACTTC. Residues: CASSWTGGRETQYF. The chain combines TRBV5-6 with TRBJ2-5; 11 bases align to TRBD1. The germline V gene encodes CDR1 SGHDT and CDR2 YYEEEE. This CDR3 is built from 14 residues. Germline trimming cut 3 bases from V and 5 bases from J; bases unmatched to any gene: 3. Full variable domain (outside the CDR3, taken from reference TRBV5-6 and TRBJ2-5): DAGVTQSPTHLIKTRGQQVTLRCSPKSGHDTVSWYQQALGQGPQFIFQYYEEEERQRGNFPDRFSGHQFPNYSSELNVNALLLGDSALYLCASSWTGGRETQYFGPGTRLLVL.

V usage is TRBV9 and J usage is TRBJ1-6; the D gene is possibly TRBD1 (5 bases). The CDR3 spans 15 residues. V was pared by 4 bases and J by 3 bases, with 11 bases between. Germline CDR1 is SGDLS and CDR2 is YYNGEE. This CDR3 reads CASSRQDSYNSPLHF. CDR3 sequence (DNA): TGTGCCAGCAGCCGACAAGACAGCTATAATTCACCCCTCCACTTT.

This clone appeared a few times. The genes are TRBV5-6 and TRBJ2-7; 7 bases are shared with TRBD2. The CDR3 is 18 residues long. Germline-derived CDR1 and CDR2 are SGHDT and YYEEEE. J gave up 2 bases and V 3 bases, and 17 bases lay outside the gene matches. CDR3 coding DNA: TGTGCCAGCAGCTCGGTGGGATGGGACGGGAGGTCCGCCTACGAGCAGTACTTC. This gives the protein CASSSVGWDGRSAYEQYF.

The V gene is TRBV18, the J gene TRBJ1-3, with unresolved D. Per the germline V gene, CDR1 is KGHSH and CDR2 is LQKENI. The V and J ends lost 3 bases and 0 bases respectively, with 15 bases between them. The CDR3 contains 17 residues. CDR3 residues: CASSPGSLTSSGNTIYF. CDR3 DNA sequence: TGTGCCAGCTCACCGGGCAGCCTGACGAGCTCTGGAAACACCATATATTTT.

The table lists this clone with a count of one. V is TRBV15 and J is TRBJ1-3; D possibly corresponds to TRBD1 (5 bases). Trimming removed 3 bases from V and 0 bases from J, with 9 bases in between. Germline loops: CDR1 LNHNV, CDR2 YYDKDF (reference sequence). The CDR3 sequence is 15 residues long. The chain's CDR3 is CATSRDTLSGNTIYF. The CDR3 DNA reads TGTGCCACCAGCAGGGACACCCTCTCTGGAAACACCATATATTTT.

The V call is TRBV5-1, the J call TRBJ2-7; 11 bases align to TRBD1. Germline V gives CDR1 SGHRS, CDR2 YFSETQ. The CDR3 has 15 residues. V was clipped by 2 bases and J by 4 bases; unmatched bases: 5. The CDR3: CASSFDGTGGYEQYF. Written as DNA, the CDR3 is TGCGCCAGCAGCTTCGACGGGACAGGGGGGTACGAGCAGTACTTC.

The DNA for the CDR3 is TGTGCCAGCAGATCTCTAGCAATGACGTCTAGCACAGATACGCAGTATTTT. Its translation is CASRSLAMTSSTDTQYF. This rearrangement joins TRBV7-8 to TRBJ2-3; possibly TRBD2 for D (5 bases). Germline V gene lookup returns CDR1 SGHVS and CDR2 FQNEAQ. The CDR3 totals 17 residues. V was pared by 6 bases and J by 0 bases, with 19 bases between.

This clone has a handful of counts. The chain links TRBV30 to TRBJ2-1; D is perhaps TRBD2 (6 bases). CDR1 is GTSNPN and CDR2 is SVGIG in the germline V gene (reference sequence). CDR3 length equals 12 residues. V gave up 0 bases and J gave up 12 bases, with 12 bases separating them. CDR3 residues: CAWSVRGWLQFF. The CDR3 DNA reads TGTGCCTGGAGTGTACGGGGGTGGTTGCAGTTCTTC. Using reference TRBV30 and TRBJ2-1 for the parts outside the CDR3, the full variable domain is SQTIHQWPATLVQPVGSPLSLECTVEGTSNPNLYWYRQAAGRGLQLLFYSVGIGQISSEVPQNLSASRPQDRQFILSSKKLLLSDSGFYLCAWSVRGWLQFFGPGTRLTVL.

The genes are TRBV14 and TRBJ1-1, with D perhaps TRBD1 (5 bases). V was trimmed by 6 bases and J by 2 bases, leaving 16 bases between them. The CDR3 sequence is 15 residues long. The germline CDR1 and CDR2 sequences are SGHDN and FVKESK. The CDR3 DNA follows: TGTGCCAGCAGGGGGGGGGACGATCCCAACACTGAAGCTTTCTTT. Translated, it gives CASRGGDDPNTEAFF. The whole variable domain, remainder taken from reference TRBV14 and TRBJ1-1, is EAGVTQFPSHSVIEKGQTVTLRCDPISGHDNLYWYRRVMGKEIKFLLHFVKESKQDESGMPNNRFLAERTGGTYSTLKVQPAELEDSGVYFCASRGGDDPNTEAFFGQGTRLTVV.

The rearrangement joins TRBV11-3 to TRBJ2-7; tentative D call: TRBD1 (5 bases). This CDR3 has 15 amino acids. V lost 1 base to trimming and J lost 2 bases, with 12 bases between them. Germline V gene data show CDR1 as SGHNT and CDR2 as YENEEA. The CDR3 region has the DNA TGTGCCAGCAGCTTAGGGGGCGGAGTTGCCTACGAGCAGTACTTC. This codes for CASSLGGGVAYEQYF.

This sequence joins TRBV28 and TRBJ2-1; 9 bases are shared with TRBD1. CDR1 and CDR2 from the germline V gene are MDHEN and SYDVKM. The CDR3 is 14 residues long. V lost 4 bases, J lost 9 bases, and 7 bases stayed unmatched. The CDR3 spells CASSSGQGMSEQFF. The CDR3 DNA reads as TGTGCCAGCAGTTCGGGACAGGGTATGAGTGAGCAGTTCTTC.

The rearrangement uses TRBV12-5 and TRBJ2-4; a weak D match, TRBD1 (5 bases). This CDR3 region has 12 residues. CDR1 and CDR2 (germline): LGHNT, FRNRAP. Trimming stripped 0 bases from V and 12 bases from J, with 9 bases between. The CDR3 protein is CASGLVGVTQYF. CDR3 nucleotide sequence: TGTGCTAGTGGTTTGGTAGGGGTAACTCAGTACTTC.

The rearrangement joins TRBV10-3 to TRBJ1-1; no reliable D call. The ends were cut back, 5 bases at V and 0 bases at J, with 10 bases in the middle. CDR3 length: 14 residues. Germline V CDR1 and CDR2: ENHRY, SYGVKD. Here the CDR3 DNA reads TGTGCCATCAGTCCCAGCGTCATGAACACTGAAGCTTTCTTT. Translating gives CAISPSVMNTEAFF.

This chain connects TRBV14 to TRBJ1-1, with 7 nucleotides matching TRBD1. The CDR3 is 15 amino acids. CDR1 SGHDN and CDR2 FVKESK come from the germline V gene. V lost 4 bases, J lost 2 bases, and 7 bases stayed unmatched. The CDR3: CASSPLGTANTEAFF. The CDR3 DNA follows: TGTGCCAGCAGCCCCTTAGGGACAGCCAACACTGAAGCTTTCTTT.

The CDR3, as DNA: TGTGCCGGAACAGGACAAGATTCACCCCTCCACTTT. Amino acid sequence: CAGTGQDSPLHF. This chain links TRBV30 with TRBJ1-6; tentative D call: TRBD1 (5 bases). CDR1 is GTSNPN and CDR2 is SVGIG in the germline V gene (reference sequence). The V end lost 8 bases, the J end lost 8 bases, and 13 bases lay between the germline ends. The CDR3 length is 12 residues.

This clone was counted between two and nine times. The chain joins TRBV15 to TRBJ2-5, with 8 bases fitting TRBD1. V was pared by 2 bases and J by 5 bases, with 4 bases of the junction left unmatched. CDR1 LNHNV and CDR2 YYDKDF come from the germline V gene (reference sequence). The CDR3 length is 14 residues. The CDR3 DNA reads as TGTGCCACCAGCAGACAGGGGGCGCGGGAGACCCAGTACTTC. This encodes CATSRQGARETQYF. Looking up the rest from reference TRBV15 and TRBJ2-5 gives the full variable domain: DAMVIQNPRYQVTQFGKPVTLSCSQTLNHNVMYWYQQKSSQAPKLLFHYYDKDFNNEADTPDNFQSRRPNTSFCFLDIRSPGLGDTAMYLCATSRQGARETQYFGPGTRLLVL.

The chain employs TRBV11-2 and TRBJ2-1; 7 positions match TRBD2. Germline V gene lookup returns CDR1 SGHAT and CDR2 FQNNGV. This CDR3 has 13 amino acids. Trimming took 6 bases from V and 5 from J; bases not matched to a gene: 4. CDR3 region: CASSSGTNNEQFF. The DNA of the CDR3 is TGTGCCAGCAGTTCCGGGACTAACAATGAGCAGTTCTTC.

The chain combines TRBV12-3 or TRBV12-4 with TRBJ1-2, with TRBD1 matching 7 bases. With 6 bases clipped from V and 5 bases from J, the junction kept 6 bases outside the gene matches. The CDR3 runs 13 residues. CDR3 amino acids: CASRRGQGYGYTF. The CDR3 DNA follows: TGTGCCAGCAGGAGGGGGCAAGGGTATGGCTACACCTTC.

The V gene is TRBV2, the J gene TRBJ1-6, with a weak D call TRBD1 (5 bases). Trimming stripped 8 bases from V and 5 bases from J, with 10 bases between. The CDR3 is 13 residues long. Germline CDR1 and CDR2: SNHLY and FYNNEI. For the CDR3, the DNA is TGTGCCAGCCCAACGGACAATAATTCACCCCTCCACTTT. Residues: CASPTDNNSPLHF.

The CDR3: CASSLAGGAQPQHF. CDR3 nucleotides: TGCGCCAGCAGCTTGGCTGGGGGGGCTCAGCCCCAGCATTTT. The chain carries TRBV5-1 and TRBJ1-5; D is perhaps TRBD1 (6 bases). Trimming stripped 0 bases from V and 6 bases from J, with 10 bases between. The V gene's germline CDR1 is SGHRS and CDR2 YFSETQ. The CDR3 has 14 residues.